The rows below give T cell receptor beta chains drawn from one sample of a study of T-cell reconstitution after alpha-beta-depleted transplantation in children. From the PCR reads, TCRdb called clonotypes with MiXCR, one entry per CDR3 protein. The sample has some 490,000 distinct CDR3 sequences, around 13% seen once. The sample here was PBMCs from the stem cell graft donor, taken from the stem cell graft. Receptor source: a human donor who donated a stem cell graft to a child with combined immunodeficiency. The CDR3 runs from the conserved cysteine through the conserved F or W. D genes are given only for firm matches. The size of a clone is reported for some rows only, either as once, few or many, or as a class for expanded clones.

CDR3 length	clone size	V gene	D gene	J gene	CDR3 protein	CDR3 DNA
14	NA	TRBV7-2	TRBD2	TRBJ2-5	CASSLSGRSETQYF	TGTGCCAGCAGCTTAAGCGGGAGGAGTGAGACCCAGTACTTC
15	few	TRBV5-1	NA	TRBJ1-5	CASRVDRTPGQPQHF	TGCGCCAGCAGGGTTGACAGGACCCCAGGTCAGCCCCAGCATTTT
17	few	TRBV5-5	NA	TRBJ2-5	CASSSSGTADFQETQYF	TGTGCCAGCAGCTCGTCAGGGACGGCTGACTTCCAAGAGACCCAGTACTTC
16	NA	TRBV5-4	NA	TRBJ2-1	CASSLGGRGVLNEQFF	TGTGCCAGCAGCTTGGGAGGCAGGGGTGTATTGAATGAGCAGTTCTTC
13	few	TRBV24-1	NA	TRBJ2-7	CATSPSWGSEQYF	TGTGCCACCAGCCCCTCGTGGGGGTCCGAGCAGTACTTC
15	NA	TRBV7-2	NA	TRBJ2-5	CASSPEDFTRETQYF	TGTGCCAGCAGCCCAGAGGATTTTACGCGAGAGACCCAGTACTTC
15	many	TRBV12-3/TRBV12-4	TRBD1	TRBJ2-7	CASSLRQGMGYEQYF	TGTGCCAGCAGTTTACGACAGGGTATGGGCTACGAGCAGTACTTC
16	many	TRBV4-3	NA	TRBJ2-5	CASSRGLSVVEETQYF	TGCGCCAGCAGCCGCGGGCTGAGTGTGGTTGAAGAGACCCAGTACTTC
16	few	TRBV5-1	NA	TRBJ2-3	CASSLEQNMGTDTQYF	TGCGCCAGCAGCTTGGAACAGAACATGGGCACAGATACGCAGTATTTT
15	many	TRBV12-3/TRBV12-4	NA	TRBJ2-1	CASSFRLASYNEQFF	TGTGCCAGCAGTTTTAGGCTAGCGAGTTACAATGAGCAGTTCTTC
14	few	TRBV9	NA	TRBJ2-7	CASSSPGPDYEQYF	TGTGCCAGCAGCTCCCCGGGACCTGACTACGAGCAGTACTTC
13	few	TRBV28	NA	TRBJ2-7	CASSVGRGYEQYF	TGTGCCAGCAGTGTCGGACGGGGCTACGAGCAGTACTTC
18	few	TRBV12-3/TRBV12-4	TRBD2	TRBJ2-1	CASSPSGTSGPPYNEQFF	TGTGCCAGCAGTCCTTCCGGGACTAGCGGGCCCCCCTACAATGAGCAGTTCTTC
15	NA	TRBV12-3/TRBV12-4	TRBD1	TRBJ1-5	CASSLGDRSNQPQHF	TGTGCCAGCAGTTTAGGGGACAGGAGCAATCAGCCCCAGCATTTT
16	few	TRBV27	NA	TRBJ1-6	CASSWAGTDYNSPLHF	TGTGCCAGCAGTTGGGCCGGGACCGACTACAATTCACCCCTCCACTTT
15	NA	TRBV12-3/TRBV12-4	NA	TRBJ1-5	CASSLAMGVTQPQHF	TGTGCCAGCAGTTTAGCAATGGGGGTAACCCAGCCCCAGCATTTT
16	few	TRBV12-3/TRBV12-4	NA	TRBJ2-3	CASSLARRISTDTQYF	TGTGCCAGCAGTTTAGCACGGCGGATAAGCACAGATACGCAGTATTTT
14	NA	TRBV29-1	TRBD2	TRBJ2-1	CSTSGLAGLYEQFF	TGCAGCACCTCAGGACTAGCGGGACTCTATGAGCAGTTCTTC
15	NA	TRBV6-1	TRBD2	TRBJ2-3	CASSSGQRGADTQYF	TGTGCCAGCAGCTCGGGCCAGCGGGGGGCGGATACGCAGTATTTT
16	many	TRBV12-3/TRBV12-4	TRBD2	TRBJ2-1	CASSFQTSGRYGEQFF	TGTGCCAGCAGTTTCCAGACTAGCGGGAGGTATGGTGAGCAGTTCTTC
15	few	TRBV20-1	NA	TRBJ1-5	CSAEKRGWDNQPQHF	TGCAGTGCTGAGAAGAGGGGATGGGACAATCAGCCCCAGCATTTT
14	few	TRBV29-1	NA	TRBJ2-1	CSVTRGGVGNEQFF	TGCAGCGTTACCAGGGGGGGAGTGGGGAATGAGCAGTTCTTC
16	NA	TRBV6-5	TRBD2	TRBJ2-3	CASSRVSSGGPDTQYF	TGTGCCAGCAGTCGCGTATCTAGCGGGGGGCCAGATACGCAGTATTTT
16	few	TRBV28	NA	TRBJ2-3	CASSPSWGAITDTQYF	TGTGCCAGCAGCCCGTCGTGGGGGGCCATTACAGATACGCAGTATTTT
17	NA	TRBV6-2/TRBV6-3	TRBD1	TRBJ2-1	CASSYGPFPPRGNEQFF	TGTGCCAGCAGTTACGGTCCGTTCCCCCCCAGGGGGAATGAGCAGTTCTTC
19	NA	TRBV20-1	TRBD2	TRBJ2-1	CSALLFPGLAGLSYNEQFF	TGCAGTGCTCTACTATTCCCGGGACTAGCGGGACTCTCCTACAATGAGCAGTTCTTC
16	many	TRBV24-1	TRBD2	TRBJ2-1	CATSDWTSGTYNEQFF	TGTGCCACCAGTGATTGGACTAGCGGGACCTACAATGAGCAGTTCTTC